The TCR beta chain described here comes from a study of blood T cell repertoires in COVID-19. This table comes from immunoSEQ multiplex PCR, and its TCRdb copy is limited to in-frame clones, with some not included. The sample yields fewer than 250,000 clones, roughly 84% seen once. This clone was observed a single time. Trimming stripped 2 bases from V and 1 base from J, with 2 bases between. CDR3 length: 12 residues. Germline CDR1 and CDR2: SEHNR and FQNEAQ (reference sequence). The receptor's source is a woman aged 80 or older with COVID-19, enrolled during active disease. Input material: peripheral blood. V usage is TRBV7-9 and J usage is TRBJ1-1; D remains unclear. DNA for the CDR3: TGTGCCAGCAGCTTACAGAACACTGAAGCTTTCTTT. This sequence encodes CASSLQNTEAFF.